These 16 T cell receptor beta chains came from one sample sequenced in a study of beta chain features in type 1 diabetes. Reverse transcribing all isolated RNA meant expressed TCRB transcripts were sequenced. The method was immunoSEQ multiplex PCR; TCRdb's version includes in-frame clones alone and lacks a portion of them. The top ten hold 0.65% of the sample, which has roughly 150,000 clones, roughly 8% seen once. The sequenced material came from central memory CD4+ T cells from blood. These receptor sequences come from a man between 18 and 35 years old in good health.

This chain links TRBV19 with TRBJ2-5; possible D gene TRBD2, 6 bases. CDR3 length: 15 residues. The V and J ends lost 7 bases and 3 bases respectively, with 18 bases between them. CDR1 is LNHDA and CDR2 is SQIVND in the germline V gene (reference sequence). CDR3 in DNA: TGTGCCAGTAAACAAACGGGACTCCCAAAAGAGACCCAGTACTTC. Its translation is CASKQTGLPKETQYF.

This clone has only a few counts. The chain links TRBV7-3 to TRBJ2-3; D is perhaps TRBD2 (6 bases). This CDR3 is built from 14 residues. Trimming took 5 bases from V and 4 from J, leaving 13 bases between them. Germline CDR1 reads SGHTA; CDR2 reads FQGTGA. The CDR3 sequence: CASSPGPSADTQYF. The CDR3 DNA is TGTGCCAGCAGCCCTGGGCCTAGCGCAGATACGCAGTATTTT.

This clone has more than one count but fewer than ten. For the CDR3, the DNA is TGTGCCATCAGTGATTCTAGCGCGGAGACCCAGTACTTC. This codes for CAISDSSAETQYF. The chain uses TRBV10-3 and TRBJ2-5, with D tentatively TRBD2 (6 bases). Deletions cut 3 bases from V and 5 bases from J, with 10 bases between. From germline, CDR1 is ENHRY and CDR2 SYGVKD. The CDR3 extends over 13 amino acids.

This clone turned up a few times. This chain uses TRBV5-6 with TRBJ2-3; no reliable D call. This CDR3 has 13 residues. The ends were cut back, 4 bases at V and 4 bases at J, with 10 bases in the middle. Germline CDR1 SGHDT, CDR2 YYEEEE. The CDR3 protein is CASSADIPDTQYF. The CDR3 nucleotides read TGTGCCAGCAGCGCCGACATCCCAGATACGCAGTATTTT. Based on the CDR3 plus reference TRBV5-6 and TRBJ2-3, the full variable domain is DAGVTQSPTHLIKTRGQQVTLRCSPKSGHDTVSWYQQALGQGPQFIFQYYEEEERQRGNFPDRFSGHQFPNYSSELNVNALLLGDSALYLCASSADIPDTQYFGPGTRLTVL.

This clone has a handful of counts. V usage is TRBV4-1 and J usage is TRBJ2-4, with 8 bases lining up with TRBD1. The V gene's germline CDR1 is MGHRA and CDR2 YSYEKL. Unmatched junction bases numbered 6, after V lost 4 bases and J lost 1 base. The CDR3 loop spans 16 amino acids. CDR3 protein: CASSPRQGYAKNIQYF. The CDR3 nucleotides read TGCGCCAGCAGCCCCCGACAGGGGTACGCCAAAAACATTCAGTACTTC.

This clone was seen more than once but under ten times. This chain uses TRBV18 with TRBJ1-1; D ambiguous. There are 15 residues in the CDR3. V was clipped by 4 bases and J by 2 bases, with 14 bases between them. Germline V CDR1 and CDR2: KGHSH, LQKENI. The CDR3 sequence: CASSLRRNPNTEAFF. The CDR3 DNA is TGTGCCAGCTCACTCCGCAGGAATCCCAACACTGAAGCTTTCTTT.

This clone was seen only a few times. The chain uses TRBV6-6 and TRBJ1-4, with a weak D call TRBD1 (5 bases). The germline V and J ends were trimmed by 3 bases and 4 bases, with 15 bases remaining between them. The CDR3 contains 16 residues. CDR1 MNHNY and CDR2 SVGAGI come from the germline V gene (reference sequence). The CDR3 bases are TGTGCCAGCAGTTATCCGGAAGGGAGGGGTAATGAAAAACTGTTTTTT. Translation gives CASSYPEGRGNEKLFF.

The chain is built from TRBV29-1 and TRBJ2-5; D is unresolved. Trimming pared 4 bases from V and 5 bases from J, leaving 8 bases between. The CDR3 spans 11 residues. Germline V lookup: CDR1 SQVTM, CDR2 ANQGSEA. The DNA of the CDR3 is TGCAGCGTTGTTCTTTTTGAGACCCAGTACTTC. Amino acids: CSVVLFETQYF.

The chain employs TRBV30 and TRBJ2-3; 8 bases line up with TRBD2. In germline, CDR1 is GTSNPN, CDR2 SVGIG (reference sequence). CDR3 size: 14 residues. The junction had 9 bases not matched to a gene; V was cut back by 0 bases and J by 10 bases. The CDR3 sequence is CAWSVTGGPAAQYF. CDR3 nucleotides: TGTGCCTGGAGTGTAACGGGGGGGCCCGCGGCGCAGTATTTT.

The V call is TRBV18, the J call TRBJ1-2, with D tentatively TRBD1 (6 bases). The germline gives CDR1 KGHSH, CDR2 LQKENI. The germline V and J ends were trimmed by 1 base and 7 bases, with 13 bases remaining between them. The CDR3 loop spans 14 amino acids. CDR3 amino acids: CASSPLAGDLGYTF. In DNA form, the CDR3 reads TGTGCCAGCTCACCACTGGCAGGGGATCTTGGCTACACCTTC.

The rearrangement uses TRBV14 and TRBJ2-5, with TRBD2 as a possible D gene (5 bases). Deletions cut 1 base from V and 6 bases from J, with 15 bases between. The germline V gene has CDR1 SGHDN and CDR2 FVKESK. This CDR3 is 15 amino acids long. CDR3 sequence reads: CASSQVLGSAKTQYF. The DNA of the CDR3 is TGTGCCAGCAGCCAAGTCTTAGGGAGTGCGAAGACCCAGTACTTC.

The CDR3 DNA follows: TGTGCCAGTAGGATGGGACTAGAAACGCGTGAGCAGTTCTTC. It specifies CASRMGLETREQFF. This chain links TRBV19 with TRBJ2-1; 8 bases match TRBD2. Unmatched junction bases numbered 10, after V lost 6 bases and J lost 9 bases. Germline V lookup: CDR1 LNHDA, CDR2 SQIVND (reference sequence). This CDR3 has 14 amino acids.

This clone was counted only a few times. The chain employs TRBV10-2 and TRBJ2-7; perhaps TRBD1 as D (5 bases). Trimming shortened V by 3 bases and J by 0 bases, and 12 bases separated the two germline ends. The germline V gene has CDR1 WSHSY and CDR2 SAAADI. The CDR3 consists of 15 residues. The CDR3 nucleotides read TGCGCCAGCAGTGATTGGGGCGGTGGCTCCTACGAGCAGTACTTC. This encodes CASSDWGGGSYEQYF.

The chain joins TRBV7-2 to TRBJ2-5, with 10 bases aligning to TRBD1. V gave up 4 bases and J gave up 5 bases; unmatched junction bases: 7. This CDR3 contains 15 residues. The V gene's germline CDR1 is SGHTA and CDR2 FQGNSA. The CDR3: CASSSRQGARETQYF. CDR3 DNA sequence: TGTGCCAGCAGCTCCCGACAGGGGGCACGGGAGACCCAGTACTTC.

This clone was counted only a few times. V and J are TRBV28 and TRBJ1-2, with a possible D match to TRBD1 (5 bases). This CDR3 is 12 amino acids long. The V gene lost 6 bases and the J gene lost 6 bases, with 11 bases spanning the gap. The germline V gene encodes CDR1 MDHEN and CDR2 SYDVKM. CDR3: CASRHPGDGYTF. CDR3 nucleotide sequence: TGTGCCAGCAGACACCCGGGGGATGGCTACACCTTC.

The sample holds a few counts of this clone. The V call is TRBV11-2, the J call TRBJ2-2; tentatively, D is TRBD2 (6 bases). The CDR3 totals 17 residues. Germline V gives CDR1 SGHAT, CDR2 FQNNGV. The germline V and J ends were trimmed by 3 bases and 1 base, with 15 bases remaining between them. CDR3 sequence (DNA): TGTGCCAGCAGCTTTGTTCCAGCGGGCCGGAACACCGGGGAGCTGTTTTTT. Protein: CASSFVPAGRNTGELFF.